This T cell receptor (beta chain) was sequenced for a study of HIV-infected patients and healthy controls. Germline V lookup: CDR1 SGHTA, CDR2 FQGNSA. Trimming removed 3 bases from V and 4 bases from J; junction bases left unmatched: 4. The CDR3 is 14 residues long. Follow-up blood was drawn about 14 weeks, roughly three months, after antiretroviral therapy began. Whole blood was used without fractionation, so all unsorted peripheral T cells were included. Alpha and beta constant-region primers primed reverse transcription of around 550 ng RNA. Separate chain-specific third strand synthesis with multiplexing indices produced the alpha and beta libraries. TCRdb processed the 5' RACE reads anew with MiXCR; each CDR3 protein has one entry. The top ten hold 15% to 20% of the sample, which has over 6,500 distinct CDR3 sequences, roughly a tenth seen once. Regarding the study as a whole: The diversity differences were not explained by slight age and sex differences between study cohorts.

Details on this clonotype: As yet, its antigen is unknown.

The receptor was derived from an adult with HIV infection. The material was blood, obtained during antiretroviral therapy. The rearrangement uses TRBV7-2 and TRBJ2-3; the match to TRBD1 covers 7 bases. The CDR3 DNA reads TGTGCCAGCAGCTTCGGACAGGCGCCAGATACGCAGTATTTT. Residues: CASSFGQAPDTQYF. The full variable domain, completed using reference TRBV7-2 and TRBJ2-3, is GAGVSQSPSNKVTEKGKDVELRCDPISGHTALYWYRQSLGQGLEFLIYFQGNSAPDKSGLPSDRFSAERTGGSVSTLTIQRTQQEDSAVYLCASSFGQAPDTQYFGPGTRLTVL.